A single sample is the source of the 20 T cell receptor beta chains below, sequenced in a study of T-cell reconstitution after alpha-beta-depleted transplantation in children. Construction of the TCRbeta library involved unique molecular identifiers. TCRdb used MiXCR to reprocess the PCR reads, holding one entry per CDR3 protein. The data contain about a million distinct CDR3 sequences, about 29% of them singletons. Specimen: PBMCs, mostly from graft donor cells, collected 360 days after TCRalphabeta/CD19-depleted stem cell transplant. These receptors all stem from a boy under two years old who had a stem cell transplant for SCID, so the T cells may come from the graft donor.

This clonotype appeared a single time. J is TRBJ2-7 and V is TRBV12-3 or TRBV12-4; tentative D call: TRBD2 (5 bases). This CDR3 has 15 residues. The germline V and J ends were trimmed by 3 bases and 0 bases, with 12 bases remaining between them. CDR3 coding DNA: TGTGCCAGCAGTTTGGGTAGCGATAGCTCCTACGAGCAGTACTTC. Translated: CASSLGSDSSYEQYF.

The chain carries TRBV5-1 and TRBJ2-7, with D uncertain. Trimming left V 5 bases short and J 5 bases short, with 14 bases between. This CDR3 is built from 13 residues. CDR1 and CDR2 from the germline V gene are SGHRS and YFSETQ. The chain's CDR3 is CASSSQANHEQYF. CDR3 DNA sequence: TGCGCCAGCAGTTCTCAGGCGAACCACGAGCAGTACTTC.

The chain combines TRBV20-1 with TRBJ2-7; tentatively, D is TRBD2 (6 bases). Germline V gene lookup returns CDR1 DFQATT and CDR2 SNEGSKA (reference sequence). Trimming shortened V by 6 bases and J by 3 bases, and 24 bases separated the two germline ends. The length of the CDR3 is 16 residues. The CDR3 protein is CSASRPGLMFNYEQYF. CDR3 coding DNA: TGCAGTGCATCTCGACCGGGACTCATGTTCAACTACGAGCAGTACTTC.

The rearrangement joins TRBV2 to TRBJ2-2; D remains unclear. This CDR3 spans 15 amino acids. Trimming shortened V by 5 bases and J by 4 bases, and 14 bases separated the two germline ends. CDR1 and CDR2 from the germline V gene are SNHLY and FYNNEI. For the CDR3, the DNA is TGTGCCAGCAGTCTATCCGGGTTCTTCACCGGGGAGCTGTTTTTT. Encoded protein: CASSLSGFFTGELFF. The full variable domain, rest sourced from reference TRBV2 and TRBJ2-2, is EPEVTQTPSHQVTQMGQEVILRCVPISNHLYFYWYRQILGQKVEFLVSFYNNEISEKSEIFDDQFSVERPDGSNFTLKIRSTKLEDSAMYFCASSLSGFFTGELFFGEGSRLTVL.

In the case of this clonotype: One end of the junction fails to match germline, which may point to a read error. This chain uses TRBV20-1 with TRBJ1-2; a possible D gene is TRBD1 (5 bases). Germline V gene data show CDR1 as DFQATT and CDR2 as SNEGSKA (reference sequence). The CDR3 extends over 12 amino acids. The CDR3 here is CSGLGANYGYTF. The CDR3 DNA follows: TGCAGTGGCCTAGGGGCTAATTATGGCTACACCTTC.

The rearrangement joins TRBV11-2 to TRBJ2-7, with 7 bases that match TRBD1. CDR1 is SGHAT, CDR2 FQNNGV, per germline. This CDR3 comprises 15 residues. V was pared by 1 base and J by 5 bases, with 8 bases of the junction left unmatched. CDR3 sequence (DNA): TGTGCCAGCAGCTTAGGGGCAGGGGGAACCCACGAGCAGTACTTC. It codes for CASSLGAGGTHEQYF.

This clonotype came up a few times. This rearrangement joins TRBV6-1 to TRBJ2-1, with D possibly being TRBD1 (5 bases). The germline gives CDR1 MNHNS, CDR2 SASEGT. CDR3 length: 13 amino acids. Trimming took off 8 bases at V and 7 bases at J, with 15 bases between the two ends. Here the CDR3 DNA reads TGTGCCAGCTATCGACAGTCCGGGAATGAGCAGTTCTTC. This sequence encodes CASYRQSGNEQFF.

The CDR3 DNA reads as TGCGCCAGCAGCTCTCAGCCGGGACAGCCTGATGGTGAGCAGTTCTTC. Its translation: CASSSQPGQPDGEQFF. This chain connects TRBV5-1 to TRBJ2-1, with TRBD1 matching 7 bases. The CDR3 totals 16 residues. From germline, CDR1 is SGHRS and CDR2 YFSETQ. The ends lost 3 bases at V and 9 bases at J; junction bases unmatched: 15.

This clonotype was counted between two and nine times. J is TRBJ2-1 and V is TRBV10-3, with 11 positions matching TRBD2. Germline V gene sequence: CDR1 ENHRY, CDR2 SYGVKD. The CDR3 extends over 13 amino acids. Unmatched junction bases numbered 6, after V lost 10 bases and J lost 7 bases. The CDR3 here is CATDSGGANEQFF. For the CDR3, the DNA is TGTGCCACCGATAGCGGGGGGGCAAATGAGCAGTTCTTC.

The CDR3 DNA reads as TGTGCCACCAGCAGAGCCTTCGGGACACCAGTAGCGGGAAGCTCCTACGAGCAGTTCTTC. It translates to CATSRAFGTPVAGSSYEQFF. V is TRBV15 and J is TRBJ2-7, with 8 positions matching TRBD2. The DNA end is more similar to TRBJ2-1, so the J call may be wrong. The CDR3 consists of 20 residues. Germline V gives CDR1 LNHNV, CDR2 YYDKDF (reference sequence).

CDR3 residues: CASSPGQDHGNTIYF. The DNA of the CDR3 is TGCGCCAGCAGCCCGGGACAGGACCACGGGAACACCATATATTTT. The rearrangement uses TRBV5-1 and TRBJ1-3; 8 positions match TRBD1. Per germline, CDR1 SGHRS and CDR2 YFSETQ. This CDR3 is built from 15 residues. Trimming removed 4 bases from V and 7 bases from J; junction bases left unmatched: 10.

This clonotype was detected only a few times. The V call is TRBV15, the J call TRBJ2-3; the D call may be TRBD1 or TRBD2 (6 bases each). This CDR3 comprises 16 residues. Germline CDR1 LNHNV, CDR2 YYDKDF (reference sequence). Trimming took 3 bases from V and 5 from J, leaving 18 bases between them. The CDR3 here is CATSRSGTEGEDTQYF. The CDR3 DNA follows: TGTGCCACCAGCAGGTCCGGGACGGAGGGGGAAGATACGCAGTATTTT.

The chain links TRBV20-1 to TRBJ2-5; a weak D match, TRBD1 (6 bases). The CDR3 length is 15 residues. Trimming shortened V by 3 bases and J by 3 bases, and 17 bases separated the two germline ends. The germline gives CDR1 DFQATT, CDR2 SNEGSKA (reference sequence). The CDR3 coding sequence is TGCAGTGCTAGTTTGATTGGACAGCGAAAAGAGACCCAGTACTTC. It is translated as CSASLIGQRKETQYF.

V and J are TRBV7-8 and TRBJ2-5; 7 bases map to TRBD2. The germline V gene has CDR1 SGHVS and CDR2 FQNEAQ. The CDR3 length is 19 residues. The J segment lost 2 bases and the V segment lost 0 bases, leaving 15 bases of the junction unmatched. Written as DNA, the CDR3 is TGTGCCAGCAGCTTAGCGCTGAGGCTAGCGGCCCTCCCTCAAGAGACCCAGTACTTC. It translates to CASSLALRLAALPQETQYF. The whole variable domain, remainder taken from reference TRBV7-8 and TRBJ2-5, is GAGVSQSPRYKVAKRGQDVALRCDPISGHVSLFWYQQALGQGPEFLTYFQNEAQLDKSGLPSDRFFAERPEGSVSTLKIQRTQQEDSAVYLCASSLALRLAALPQETQYFGPGTRLLVL.

For this clonotype: A read error may account for a junction end that differs from germline. The chain is built from TRBV6-4 and TRBJ2-3, with 12 bases that match TRBD2. The germline V gene encodes CDR1 MRHNA and CDR2 SNTAGT. CDR3 size: 19 residues. Here the CDR3 DNA reads TGTGCCAGCAGTCCCCCCGGGGGGCTAGCGGGGGGGCATCCAGACACGCAGTATTTT. This codes for CASSPPGGLAGGHPDTQYF.

The table lists this clonotype with a count of one. The chain uses TRBV2 and TRBJ2-7; the D is unclear. CDR1 and CDR2 from the germline V gene are SNHLY and FYNNEI. The CDR3 consists of 10 residues. Trimming removed 8 bases at V and 3 bases at J, with 5 bases between. The CDR3 protein is CASYLYEQYF. CDR3 coding DNA: TGTGCCAGCTACCTCTACGAGCAGTACTTC.

The chain uses TRBV7-2 and TRBJ1-1, with no clear D. Germline V lookup: CDR1 SGHTA, CDR2 FQGNSA. Trimming left V 3 bases short and J 3 bases short, with 8 bases between. This CDR3 has 13 amino acids. In DNA, the CDR3 is TGTGCCAGCAGCTTTGTGGGGTACACTGAAGCTTTCTTT. This sequence encodes CASSFVGYTEAFF.

The chain carries TRBV12-3 or TRBV12-4 and TRBJ2-1, with TRBD2 matching over 13 bases. With V trimmed by 3 bases and J by 9 bases, 8 bases remained unmatched. The CDR3 covers 16 residues. In nucleotides, the CDR3 is TGTGCCAGCAGTTTTTTACTAGCGGGGGGGTACGGTGAGCAGTTCTTC. This codes for CASSFLLAGGYGEQFF.

The rearrangement links TRBV5-1 to TRBJ2-1, with 10 bases that match TRBD2. This CDR3 is built from 16 residues. Germline V gene data show CDR1 as SGHRS and CDR2 as YFSETQ. The trim removed 1 base at V and 6 bases at J, leaving 7 bases unmatched. This chain's CDR3 is CASSLSLAGAFNEQFF. The CDR3 coding sequence is TGCGCCAGCAGCTTGTCGCTAGCGGGGGCCTTCAATGAGCAGTTCTTC.

This clonotype was observed a few times. The chain has TRBV3-1 and TRBJ2-3; a possible D gene is TRBD1 (6 bases). V lost 0 bases and J 6 bases, leaving 22 bases between the germline ends. The CDR3 has 18 residues. Looked up from germline, CDR1 is LGHDT and CDR2 is YNNKEL (reference sequence). Here the CDR3 DNA reads TGTGCCAGCAGCCAAGATCTGAGGTGGGGGCATATCAGCGATACGCAGTATTTT. Translating it yields CASSQDLRWGHISDTQYF.